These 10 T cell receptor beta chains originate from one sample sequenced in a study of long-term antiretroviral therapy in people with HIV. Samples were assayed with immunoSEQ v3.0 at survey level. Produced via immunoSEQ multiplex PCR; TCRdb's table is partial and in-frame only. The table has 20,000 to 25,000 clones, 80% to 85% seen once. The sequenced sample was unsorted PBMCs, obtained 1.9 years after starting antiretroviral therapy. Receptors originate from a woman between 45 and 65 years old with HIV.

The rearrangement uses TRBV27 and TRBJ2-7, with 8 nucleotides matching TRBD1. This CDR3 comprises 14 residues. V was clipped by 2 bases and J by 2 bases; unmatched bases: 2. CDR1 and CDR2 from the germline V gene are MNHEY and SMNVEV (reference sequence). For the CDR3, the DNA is TGTGCCAGCAGTTTAAGGACAGGGCCCTACGAGCAGTACTTC. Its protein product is CASSLRTGPYEQYF.

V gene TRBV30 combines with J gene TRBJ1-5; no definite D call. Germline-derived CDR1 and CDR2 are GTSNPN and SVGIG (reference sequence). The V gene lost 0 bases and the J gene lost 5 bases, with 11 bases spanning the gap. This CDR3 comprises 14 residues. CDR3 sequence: CAWSVRRGYQPQHF. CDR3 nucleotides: TGTGCCTGGAGTGTCCGGCGGGGATATCAGCCCCAGCATTTT. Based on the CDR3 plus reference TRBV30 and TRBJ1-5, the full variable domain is SQTIHQWPATLVQPVGSPLSLECTVEGTSNPNLYWYRQAAGRGLQLLFYSVGIGQISSEVPQNLSASRPQDRQFILSSKKLLLSDSGFYLCAWSVRRGYQPQHFGDGTRLSIL.

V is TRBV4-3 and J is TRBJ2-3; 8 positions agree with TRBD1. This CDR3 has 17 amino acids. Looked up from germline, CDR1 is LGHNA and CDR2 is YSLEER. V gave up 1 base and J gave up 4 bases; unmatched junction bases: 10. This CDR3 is CASSQGSHRGYADTQYF. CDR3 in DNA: TGCGCCAGCAGCCAAGGCTCGCACAGGGGGTATGCAGATACGCAGTATTTT.

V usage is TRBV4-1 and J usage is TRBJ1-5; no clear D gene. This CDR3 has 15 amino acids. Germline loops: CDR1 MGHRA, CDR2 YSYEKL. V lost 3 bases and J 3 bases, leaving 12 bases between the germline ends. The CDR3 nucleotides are TGCGCCAGCAGCCACAACACCGACCCCAATCAGCCCCAGCATTTT. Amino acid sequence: CASSHNTDPNQPQHF.

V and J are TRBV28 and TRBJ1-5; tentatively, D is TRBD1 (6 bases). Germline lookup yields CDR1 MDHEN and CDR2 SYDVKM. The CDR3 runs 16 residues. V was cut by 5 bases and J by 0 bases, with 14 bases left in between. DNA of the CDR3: TGTGCCAGCAGTGCCGGCTGGGGGCCTAGCAATCAGCCCCAGCATTTT. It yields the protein CASSAGWGPSNQPQHF.

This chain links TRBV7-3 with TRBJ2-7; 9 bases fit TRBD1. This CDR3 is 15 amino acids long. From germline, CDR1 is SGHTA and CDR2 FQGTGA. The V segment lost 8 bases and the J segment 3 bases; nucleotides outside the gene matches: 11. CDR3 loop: CASSFVPGQGYEQYF. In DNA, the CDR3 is TGTGCCAGCTCCTTCGTGCCGGGACAGGGCTACGAGCAGTACTTC.

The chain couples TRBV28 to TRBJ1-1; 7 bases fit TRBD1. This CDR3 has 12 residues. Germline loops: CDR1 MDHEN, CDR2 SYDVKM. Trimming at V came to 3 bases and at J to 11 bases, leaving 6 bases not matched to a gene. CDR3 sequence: CASSLSQGDAFF. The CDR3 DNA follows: TGTGCCAGCAGTTTGTCTCAGGGGGATGCTTTCTTT.

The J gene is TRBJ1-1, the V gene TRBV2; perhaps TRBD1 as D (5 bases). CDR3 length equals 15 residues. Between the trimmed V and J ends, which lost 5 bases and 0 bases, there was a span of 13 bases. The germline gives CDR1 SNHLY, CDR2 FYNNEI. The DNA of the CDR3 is TGTGCCAGCAGTCTCACAGGCGGTATGAACACTGAAGCTTTCTTT. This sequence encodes CASSLTGGMNTEAFF. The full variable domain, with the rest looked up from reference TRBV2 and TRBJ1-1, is EPEVTQTPSHQVTQMGQEVILRCVPISNHLYFYWYRQILGQKVEFLVSFYNNEISEKSEIFDDQFSVERPDGSNFTLKIRSTKLEDSAMYFCASSLTGGMNTEAFFGQGTRLTVV.

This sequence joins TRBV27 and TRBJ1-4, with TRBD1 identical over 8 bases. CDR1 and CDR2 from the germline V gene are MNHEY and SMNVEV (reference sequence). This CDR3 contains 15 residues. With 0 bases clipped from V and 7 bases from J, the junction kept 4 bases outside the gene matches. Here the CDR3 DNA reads TGTGCCAGCAGTTTATCGGACAGGGCGACTGAAAAACTGTTTTTT. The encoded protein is CASSLSDRATEKLFF.

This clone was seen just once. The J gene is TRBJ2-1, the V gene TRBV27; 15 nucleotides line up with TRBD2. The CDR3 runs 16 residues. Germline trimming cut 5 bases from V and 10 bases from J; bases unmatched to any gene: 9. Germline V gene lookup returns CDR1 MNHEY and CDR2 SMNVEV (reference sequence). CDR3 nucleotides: TGTGCCAGCAGTATGCGGACTAGCGGGGGGGCGGGGGAGCAGTTCTTC. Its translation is CASSMRTSGGAGEQFF.